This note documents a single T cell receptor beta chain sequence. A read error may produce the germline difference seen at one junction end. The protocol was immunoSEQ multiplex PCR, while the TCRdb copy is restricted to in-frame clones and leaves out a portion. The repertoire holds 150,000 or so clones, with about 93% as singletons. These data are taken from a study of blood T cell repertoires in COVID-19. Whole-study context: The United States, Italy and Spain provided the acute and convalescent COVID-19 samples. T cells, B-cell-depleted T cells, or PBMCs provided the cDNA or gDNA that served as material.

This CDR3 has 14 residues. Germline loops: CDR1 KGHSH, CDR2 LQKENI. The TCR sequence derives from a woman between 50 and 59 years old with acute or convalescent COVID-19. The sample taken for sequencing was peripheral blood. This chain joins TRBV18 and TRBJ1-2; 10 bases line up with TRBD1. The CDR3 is CASSSGTGVNGHTF. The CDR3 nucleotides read TGTGCCAGCTCATCCGGGACAGGGGTAAATGGCCACACCTTC.